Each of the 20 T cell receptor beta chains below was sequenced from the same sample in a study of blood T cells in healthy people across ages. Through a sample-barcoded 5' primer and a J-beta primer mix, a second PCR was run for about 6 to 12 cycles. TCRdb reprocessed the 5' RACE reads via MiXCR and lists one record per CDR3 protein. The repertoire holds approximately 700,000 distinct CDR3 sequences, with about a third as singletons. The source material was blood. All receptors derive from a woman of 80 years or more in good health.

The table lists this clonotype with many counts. CDR3 nucleotide sequence: TGTGCCAGCAGCTTGGGACTAGCGGGGCCCCACAATGAGCAGTTCTTC. Amino acids: CASSLGLAGPHNEQFF. The chain combines TRBV7-9 with TRBJ2-1; 13 bases line up with TRBD2. The germline V gene has CDR1 SEHNR and CDR2 FQNEAQ (reference sequence). Trimming removed 3 bases from V and 5 bases from J; junction bases left unmatched: 4. This CDR3 is built from 16 residues.

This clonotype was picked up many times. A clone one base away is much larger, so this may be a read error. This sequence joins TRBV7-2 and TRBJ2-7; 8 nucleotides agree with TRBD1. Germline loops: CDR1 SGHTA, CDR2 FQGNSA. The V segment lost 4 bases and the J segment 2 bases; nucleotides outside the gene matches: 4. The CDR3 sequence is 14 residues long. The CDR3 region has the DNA TGTGCCAGCAGCTGGGGACAGGCGCCCTACGAGCAGTACTTC. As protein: CASSWGQAPYEQYF.

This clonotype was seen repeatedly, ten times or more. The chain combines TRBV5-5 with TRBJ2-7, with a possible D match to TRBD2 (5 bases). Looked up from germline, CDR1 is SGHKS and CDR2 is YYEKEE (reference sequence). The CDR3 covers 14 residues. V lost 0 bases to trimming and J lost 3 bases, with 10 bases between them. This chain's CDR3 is CASSLGGLGYEQYF. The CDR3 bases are TGTGCCAGCAGCTTGGGCGGGCTAGGCTACGAGCAGTACTTC. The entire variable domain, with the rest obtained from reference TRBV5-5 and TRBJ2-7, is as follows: DAGVTQSPTHLIKTRGQQVTLRCSPISGHKSVSWYQQVLGQGPQFIFQYYEKEERGRGNFPDRFSARQFPNYSSELNVNALLLGDSALYLCASSLGGLGYEQYFGPGTRLTVT.

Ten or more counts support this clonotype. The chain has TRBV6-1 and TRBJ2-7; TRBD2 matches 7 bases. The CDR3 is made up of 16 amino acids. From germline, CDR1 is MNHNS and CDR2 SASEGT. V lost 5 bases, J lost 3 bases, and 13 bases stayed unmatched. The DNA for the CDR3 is TGTGCCAGCAGTCCCAACCGACTAGCAAGACGCTACGAGCAGTACTTC. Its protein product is CASSPNRLARRYEQYF.

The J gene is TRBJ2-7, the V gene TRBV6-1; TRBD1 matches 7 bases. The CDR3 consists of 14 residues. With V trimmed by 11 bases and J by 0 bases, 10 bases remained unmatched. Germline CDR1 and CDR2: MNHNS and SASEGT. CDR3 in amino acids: CAGTATFSSYEQYF. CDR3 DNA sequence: TGTGCCGGGACAGCTACGTTTAGCTCCTACGAGCAGTACTTC.

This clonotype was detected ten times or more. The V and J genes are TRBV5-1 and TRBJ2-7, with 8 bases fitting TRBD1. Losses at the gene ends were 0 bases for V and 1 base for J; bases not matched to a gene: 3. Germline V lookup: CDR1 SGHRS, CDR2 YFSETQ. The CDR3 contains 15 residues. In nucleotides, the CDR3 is TGCGCCAGCAGCTTGGGACAGGGGATATCCTACGAGCAGTACTTC. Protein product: CASSLGQGISYEQYF.

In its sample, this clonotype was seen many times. CDR3 coding DNA: TGCGCCAGCAGCTTGAATATGAGGGGCTACACCTTC. Residues: CASSLNMRGYTF. V is TRBV5-1 and J is TRBJ1-2, with D unclear. The germline V gene encodes CDR1 SGHRS and CDR2 YFSETQ. Trimming shortened V by 1 base and J by 8 bases, and 9 bases separated the two germline ends. CDR3 length equals 12 residues.

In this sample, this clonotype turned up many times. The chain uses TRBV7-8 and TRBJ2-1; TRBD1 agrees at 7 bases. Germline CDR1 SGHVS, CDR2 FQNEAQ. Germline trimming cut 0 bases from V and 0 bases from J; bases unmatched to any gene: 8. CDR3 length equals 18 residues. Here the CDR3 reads CASSLAFVGTDSYNEQFF. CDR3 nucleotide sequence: TGTGCCAGCAGCTTAGCGTTTGTGGGGACAGACTCCTACAATGAGCAGTTCTTC.

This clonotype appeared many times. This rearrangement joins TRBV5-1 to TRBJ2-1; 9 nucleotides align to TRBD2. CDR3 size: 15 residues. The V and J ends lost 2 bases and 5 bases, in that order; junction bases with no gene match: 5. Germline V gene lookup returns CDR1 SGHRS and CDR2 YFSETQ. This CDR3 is CASSFTSGPNNEQFF. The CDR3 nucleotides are TGCGCCAGCAGCTTTACTAGCGGGCCGAACAATGAGCAGTTCTTC.

Here the CDR3 reads CSVGLAARYEQYF. For the CDR3, the DNA is TGCAGCGTGGGACTAGCGGCGCGCTACGAGCAGTACTTC. This chain links TRBV29-1 with TRBJ2-7; 11 positions match TRBD2. Germline V gene sequence: CDR1 SQVTM, CDR2 ANQGSEA. This CDR3 region has 13 residues. Trimming took 6 bases from V and 3 from J; bases not matched to a gene: 4.

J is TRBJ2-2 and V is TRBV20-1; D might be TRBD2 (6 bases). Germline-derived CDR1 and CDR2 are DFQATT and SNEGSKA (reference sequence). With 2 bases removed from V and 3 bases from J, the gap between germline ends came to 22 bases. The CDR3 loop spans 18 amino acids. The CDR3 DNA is TGCAGTGCTAGACTATTGGGGCCCGGGACTGGTGACACCGGGGAGCTGTTTTTT. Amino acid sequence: CSARLLGPGTGDTGELFF.

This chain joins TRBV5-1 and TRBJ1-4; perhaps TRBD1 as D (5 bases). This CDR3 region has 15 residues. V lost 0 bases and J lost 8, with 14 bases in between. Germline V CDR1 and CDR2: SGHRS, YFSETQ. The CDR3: CASSLDGTALEKLFF. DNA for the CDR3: TGCGCCAGCAGCTTGGATGGGACCGCTTTGGAAAAACTGTTTTTT.

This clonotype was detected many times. CDR3 loop: CASSWRTSGYQETQYF. The CDR3 DNA is TGTGCCAGCAGTTGGAGGACTAGCGGGTACCAAGAGACCCAGTACTTC. This chain links TRBV6-6 with TRBJ2-5; 11 nucleotides line up with TRBD2. The CDR3 runs 16 residues. Germline lookup yields CDR1 MNHNY and CDR2 SVGAGI (reference sequence). J lost 0 bases, V lost 4 bases, and 4 bases had no gene match.

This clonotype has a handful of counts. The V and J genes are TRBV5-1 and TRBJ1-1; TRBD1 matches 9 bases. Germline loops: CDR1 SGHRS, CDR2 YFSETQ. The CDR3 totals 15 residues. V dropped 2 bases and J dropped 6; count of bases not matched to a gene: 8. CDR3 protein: CASSFWDRERPEAFF. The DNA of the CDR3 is TGCGCCAGCAGCTTCTGGGACAGGGAAAGGCCTGAAGCTTTCTTT.

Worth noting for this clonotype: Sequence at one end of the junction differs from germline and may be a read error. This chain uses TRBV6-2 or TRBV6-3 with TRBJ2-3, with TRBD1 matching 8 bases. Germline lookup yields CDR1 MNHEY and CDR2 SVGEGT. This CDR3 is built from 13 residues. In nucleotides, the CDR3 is TGTACCAGCAGTGGACAGGGCGTAGATACGCAGTATTTT. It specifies CTSSGQGVDTQYF.

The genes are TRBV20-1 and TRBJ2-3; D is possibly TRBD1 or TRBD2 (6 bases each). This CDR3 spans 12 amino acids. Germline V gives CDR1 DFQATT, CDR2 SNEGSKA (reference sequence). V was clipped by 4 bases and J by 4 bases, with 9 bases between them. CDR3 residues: CSAMGGPDTQYF. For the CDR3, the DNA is TGCAGTGCTATGGGGGGCCCAGATACGCAGTATTTT.

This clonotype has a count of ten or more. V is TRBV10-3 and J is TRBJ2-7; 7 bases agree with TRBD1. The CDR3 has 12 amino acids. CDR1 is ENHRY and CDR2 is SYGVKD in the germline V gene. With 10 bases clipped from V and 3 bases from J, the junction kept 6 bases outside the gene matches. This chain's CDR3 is CATRQGVYEQYF. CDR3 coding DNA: TGTGCCACCAGACAGGGTGTCTACGAGCAGTACTTC.

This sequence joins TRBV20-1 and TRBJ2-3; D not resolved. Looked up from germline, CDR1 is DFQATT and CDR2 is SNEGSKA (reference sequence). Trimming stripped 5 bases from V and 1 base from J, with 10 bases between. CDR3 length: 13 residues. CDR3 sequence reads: CSAPSRGTDTQYF. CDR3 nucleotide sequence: TGCAGTGCTCCCAGTCGTGGCACAGATACGCAGTATTTT.

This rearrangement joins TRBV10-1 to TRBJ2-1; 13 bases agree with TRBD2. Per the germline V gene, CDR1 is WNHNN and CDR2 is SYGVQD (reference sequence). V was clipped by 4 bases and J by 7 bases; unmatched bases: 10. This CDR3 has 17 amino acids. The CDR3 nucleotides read TGCGCCAGCAGTGGATCGGGACTAGCGGGGACCCGGAATGAGCAGTTCTTC. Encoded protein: CASSGSGLAGTRNEQFF.

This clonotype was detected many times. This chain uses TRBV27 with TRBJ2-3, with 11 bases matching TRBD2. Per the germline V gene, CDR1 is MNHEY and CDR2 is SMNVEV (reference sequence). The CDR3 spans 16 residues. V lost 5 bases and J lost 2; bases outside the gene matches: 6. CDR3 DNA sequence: TGTGCCAGCAGTGCGGGACTAGCGGTGATCACAGATACGCAGTATTTT. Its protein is CASSAGLAVITDTQYF.